This passage covers 25 T cell receptor beta chains from one sample sequenced in a study of cytomegalovirus exposure and HLA in healthy donors. Vbeta (60) and Jbeta (13) primers were used in the PCR. The data were produced by immunoSEQ multiplex PCR, yet TCRdb's version contains in-frame clones alone and is incomplete. Of over 90,000 clones in the sample, less than 90% are singletons; the top ten hold 2.5% to 3%. Sequenced: PBMCs. These TCRs come from a man aged 35 to 55 in good health and CMV-seronegative.

This clone has just one count. The chain uses TRBV15 and TRBJ2-5; 9 bases fit TRBD1. With 0 bases clipped from V and 1 base from J, the junction kept 6 bases outside the gene matches. This CDR3 is built from 17 residues. CDR1 and CDR2 from the germline V gene are LNHNV and YYDKDF (reference sequence). The CDR3: CATSRDKRQGGQETQYF. For the CDR3, the DNA is TGTGCCACCAGCAGAGATAAGCGACAGGGGGGCCAAGAGACCCAGTACTTC.

Here the CDR3 reads CARSLGTSGGTDTQYF. CDR3 DNA sequence: TGTGCCAGAAGCTTAGGGACTAGCGGGGGCACAGATACGCAGTATTTT. The chain couples TRBV7-5 to TRBJ2-3; TRBD2, the table's D call, was not compared with the DNA. TRBV7-5 is tagged as a pseudogene. The CDR3 spans 16 residues.

The rearrangement joins TRBV7-9 to TRBJ1-2, with D possibly TRBD1 on 5 matching bases. Germline assignment: CDR1 SEHNR and CDR2 FQNEAQ (reference sequence). V lost 5 bases to trimming and J lost 6 bases, with 19 bases between them. The CDR3 is 15 amino acids. Here the CDR3 reads CASSPSAGGEDGYTF. In nucleotides, the CDR3 is TGTGCCAGCAGCCCGTCGGCGGGGGGGGAGGATGGCTACACCTTC.

The V gene is TRBV30, the J gene TRBJ2-7; 9 nucleotides align to TRBD1. The CDR3 is made up of 14 amino acids. V gave up 5 bases and J gave up 6 bases; unmatched junction bases: 11. Germline loops: CDR1 GTSNPN, CDR2 SVGIG (reference sequence). Here the CDR3 DNA reads TGTGCCTGGTCCCGGGACAGGGCTTCTCCCGAGCAGTACTTC. Translation: CAWSRDRASPEQYF.

The V call is TRBV6-1, the J call TRBJ2-1; 12 nucleotides agree with TRBD1. The CDR3 contains 15 residues. Per the germline V gene, CDR1 is MNHNS and CDR2 is SASEGT. The trim removed 6 bases at V and 7 bases at J, leaving 7 bases unmatched. In nucleotides, the CDR3 is TGTGCCAGCAGGGAGGTGGGACAGGGGGCAAATGAGCAGTTCTTC. This codes for CASREVGQGANEQFF.

The V and J genes are TRBV6-1 and TRBJ2-7; perhaps TRBD1 as D (5 bases). The germline gives CDR1 MNHNS, CDR2 SASEGT. V lost 0 bases, J lost 3 bases, and 15 bases lay in between. The CDR3 runs 16 residues. DNA of the CDR3: TGTGCCAGCAGTGAAGCTTTAGGGGCCAATTACTACGAGCAGTACTTC. This gives the protein CASSEALGANYYEQYF.

This chain links TRBV5-6 with TRBJ2-6, with TRBD2 as a possible D gene (5 bases). Trimming took 4 bases from V and 0 from J, leaving 11 bases between them. Germline-derived CDR1 and CDR2 are SGHDT and YYEEEE. This CDR3 spans 16 amino acids. The CDR3 nucleotides read TGTGCCAGCAGCCGGAGGACGGACTCTGGGGCCAACGTCCTGACTTTC. Protein product: CASSRRTDSGANVLTF.

The chain employs TRBV25-1 and TRBJ1-5; TRBD1 might be the D (5 bases). The CDR3 spans 13 residues. Germline-derived CDR1 and CDR2 are MGHDK and SYGVNS. V lost 6 bases and J 2 bases, leaving 8 bases between the germline ends. The CDR3 DNA sequence: TGTGCCAGCAGGCAGGGCCGCAATCAGCCCCAGCATTTT. The encoded protein is CASRQGRNQPQHF.

The rearrangement uses TRBV5-4 and TRBJ2-3; perhaps TRBD2 as D (7 bases). Germline-derived CDR1 and CDR2 are SGHNT and YYREEE (reference sequence). Trimming stripped 2 bases from V and 5 bases from J, with 18 bases between. The CDR3 totals 16 residues. The CDR3 DNA follows: TGTGCCAGCAGCTTAGGGGTCGGGGGGCGCTTAGATACGCAGTATTTT. Encoded protein: CASSLGVGGRLDTQYF. Using reference TRBV5-4 and TRBJ2-3 for the parts outside the CDR3, the full variable domain is ETGVTQSPTHLIKTRGQQVTLRCSSQSGHNTVSWYQQALGQGPQFIFQYYREEENGRGNFPPRFSGLQFPNYSSELNVNALELDDSALYLCASSLGVGGRLDTQYFGPGTRLTVL.

V gene TRBV2 combines with J gene TRBJ2-3, with 9 bases identical to TRBD2. The CDR3 sequence is 15 residues long. J was trimmed by 3 bases and V by 4 bases; bases with no gene match: 5. CDR1 SNHLY and CDR2 FYNNEI come from the germline V gene. The CDR3 nucleotides read TGTGCCAGCAGTGCCGGAGCGGGGGGAACAGATACGCAGTATTTT. Its protein is CASSAGAGGTDTQYF.

The CDR3 DNA reads as TGCGCCAGCAGCTTGGGACCAGCGGGGGGGTTCAATGAGCAGTTCTTC. Its protein is CASSLGPAGGFNEQFF. This chain uses TRBV5-1 with TRBJ2-1, with TRBD2 identical over 10 bases. Germline V lookup: CDR1 SGHRS, CDR2 YFSETQ. V lost 0 bases and J lost 6; bases outside the gene matches: 6. The CDR3 runs to 16 residues.

J is TRBJ2-6 and V is TRBV18, with 9 bases identical to TRBD1. Losses at the gene ends were 5 bases for V and 2 bases for J; bases not matched to a gene: 16. The germline V gene encodes CDR1 KGHSH and CDR2 LQKENI. The CDR3 is 20 residues long. The CDR3 spells CASSLGQGDLSRPGANVLTF. CDR3 in DNA: TGTGCCAGCTCATTGGGACAGGGAGATCTCAGCCGGCCTGGGGCCAACGTCCTGACTTTC.

This clone was detected only once. Here the CDR3 DNA reads TGCGCCAGCAGCTACTCGAGAGGCACTGAAGCTTTCTTT. Translation gives CASSYSRGTEAFF. The chain uses TRBV5-1 and TRBJ1-1; D is undetermined. CDR1 is SGHRS, CDR2 YFSETQ, per germline. Trimming left V 3 bases short and J 4 bases short, with 10 bases between. The CDR3 is made up of 13 amino acids.

The CDR3 is CASSLGGGRAPYEQYF. The CDR3 region has the DNA TGTGCCAGCAGCTTGGGGGGGGGCAGGGCCCCCTACGAGCAGTACTTC. The gene calls are TRBV5-6 and TRBJ2-7, with TRBD2 as a possible D gene (7 bases). CDR1 is SGHDT, CDR2 YYEEEE, per germline. This CDR3 contains 16 residues. V was pared by 0 bases and J by 2 bases, with 15 bases between.

V gene TRBV5-1 combines with J gene TRBJ2-7; 10 bases line up with TRBD2. Unmatched junction bases numbered 9, after V lost 0 bases and J lost 0 bases. The CDR3 extends over 18 amino acids. Per the germline V gene, CDR1 is SGHRS and CDR2 is YFSETQ. CDR3: CASSLAASGGPTSYEQYF. The CDR3 DNA is TGCGCCAGCAGCTTGGCAGCTAGCGGGGGCCCAACCTCCTACGAGCAGTACTTC.

The chain joins TRBV5-4 to TRBJ2-6, with unresolved D. The germline V gene encodes CDR1 SGHNT and CDR2 YYREEE (reference sequence). This CDR3 spans 16 amino acids. Trimming pared 5 bases from V and 0 bases from J, leaving 12 bases between. CDR3 amino acids: CASRRIRYSGANVLTF. The CDR3 coding sequence is TGTGCCAGCAGGCGAATCCGCTACTCTGGGGCCAACGTCCTGACTTTC. The full variable domain, with the rest looked up from reference TRBV5-4 and TRBJ2-6, is ETGVTQSPTHLIKTRGQQVTLRCSSQSGHNTVSWYQQALGQGPQFIFQYYREEENGRGNFPPRFSGLQFPNYSSELNVNALELDDSALYLCASRRIRYSGANVLTFGAGSRLTVL.

The chain is built from TRBV12-5 and TRBJ2-3; 8 bases fit TRBD2. The CDR3 loop spans 19 amino acids. Losses at the gene ends were 4 bases for V and 6 bases for J; bases not matched to a gene: 21. Germline assignment: CDR1 LGHNT and CDR2 FRNRAP. CDR3 sequence reads: CASGSLPGGPLRLWDTQYF. The CDR3 DNA sequence: TGTGCTAGTGGTTCCCTCCCGGGGGGGCCTTTGCGGCTTTGGGATACGCAGTATTTT.

The chain recombines TRBV19 with TRBJ1-4; 10 bases are shared with TRBD1. CDR3 length: 15 amino acids. Germline V gives CDR1 LNHDA, CDR2 SQIVND (reference sequence). V lost 5 bases and J lost 8; bases outside the gene matches: 8. CDR3 nucleotide sequence: TGTGCCAGTAGTCTCGGGACAGGGGAGGAAGAAAAACTGTTTTTT. It yields the protein CASSLGTGEEEKLFF. Drawing the rest from reference TRBV19 and TRBJ1-4, the complete variable domain is DGGITQSPKYLFRKEGQNVTLSCEQNLNHDAMYWYRQDPGQGLRLIYYSQIVNDFQKGDIAEGYSVSREKKESFPLTVTSAQKNPTAFYLCASSLGTGEEEKLFFGSGTQLSVL.

A remark on this clone: At one boundary the junction diverges from the germline segment, which might be a read error. J is TRBJ2-5 and V is TRBV7-7; D is perhaps TRBD1 (5 bases). The CDR3 runs to 15 residues. The germline gives CDR1 SSHAT, CDR2 FNYEAQ (reference sequence). Here the CDR3 reads CASSFSAGKAETQYF. For the CDR3, the DNA is TGTGCTAGCAGCTTTTCGGCAGGGAAGGCTGAGACCCAGTACTTC.

CDR3 residues: CASSGQGSGDTEAFF. The DNA for the CDR3 is TGTGCCAGCAGCGGACAGGGATCGGGCGACACTGAAGCTTTCTTT. V gene TRBV2 combines with J gene TRBJ1-1; 8 nucleotides line up with TRBD1. Germline V gene sequence: CDR1 SNHLY, CDR2 FYNNEI. V was pared by 6 bases and J by 3 bases, with 9 bases of the junction left unmatched. The CDR3 is made up of 15 amino acids.

The chain recombines TRBV19 with TRBJ2-3, with D maybe TRBD1 (5 bases). V was clipped by 9 bases and J by 3 bases, with 13 bases between them. The V gene's germline CDR1 is LNHDA and CDR2 SQIVND (reference sequence). CDR3 length: 13 residues. The CDR3 DNA follows: TGTGCCAGCAGGCCGGCAGGGACAGATACGCAGTATTTT. This translates into CASRPAGTDTQYF.

The rearrangement joins TRBV5-1 to TRBJ2-1, with 7 bases fitting TRBD2. This CDR3 contains 15 residues. CDR1 is SGHRS and CDR2 is YFSETQ in the germline V gene. J lost 7 bases, V lost 2 bases, and 9 bases had no gene match. The CDR3 loop is CASSFLAAENNEQFF. In DNA, the CDR3 is TGCGCCAGCAGCTTTCTAGCGGCTGAGAATAATGAGCAGTTCTTC.

This clone was counted once. The chain couples TRBV6-5 to TRBJ2-5, with a weak D call TRBD2 (7 bases). The germline V gene has CDR1 MNHEY and CDR2 SVGAGI. Trimming stripped 9 bases from V and 5 bases from J, with 13 bases between. CDR3 length equals 12 residues. The DNA of the CDR3 is TGTGCCAGTCGGGGGGCGCCTGAGACCCAGTACTTC. Amino acid sequence: CASRGAPETQYF.

The chain joins TRBV7-6 to TRBJ2-7; 8 bases are a match to TRBD1. Per the germline V gene, CDR1 is SGHVS and CDR2 is FNYEAQ. Unmatched junction bases numbered 10, after V lost 6 bases and J lost 6 bases. This CDR3 has 14 amino acids. CDR3 sequence reads: CASSLSLTGGEQYF. The CDR3 DNA reads as TGTGCCAGCAGTCTTAGTCTCACAGGGGGCGAGCAGTACTTC. Drawing the rest from reference TRBV7-6 and TRBJ2-7, the complete variable domain is GAGVSQSPRYKVTKRGQDVALRCDPISGHVSLYWYRQALGQGPEFLTYFNYEAQQDKSGLPNDRFSAERPEGSISTLTIQRTEQRDSAMYRCASSLSLTGGEQYFGPGTRLTVT.

This rearrangement joins TRBV7-9 to TRBJ1-5; 7 nucleotides align to TRBD1. Germline V gene sequence: CDR1 SEHNR, CDR2 FQNEAQ (reference sequence). The CDR3 has 16 amino acids. With 4 bases clipped from V and 4 bases from J, the junction kept 10 bases outside the gene matches. This chain's CDR3 is CASSSSQGKGNQPQHF. The CDR3 DNA reads as TGTGCCAGCAGCTCCTCACAGGGGAAGGGGAATCAGCCCCAGCATTTT.